Following are 25 T cell receptor beta chains from one sample sequenced in a study of cytomegalovirus exposure and HLA in healthy donors. The PCR had 60 Vbeta and 13 Jbeta primers. Profiling relied on immunoSEQ multiplex PCR, and the TCRdb table lists in-frame clones only, not all of them. The profile shows roughly 160,000 clones, more than 70% of them singletons. The sequencing input was PBMCs. The origin of the receptors is a boy aged 2 to 10 in good health and CMV-seronegative.

The chain joins TRBV6-1 to TRBJ2-4; TRBD2 agrees at 13 bases. Germline values: CDR1 MNHNS, CDR2 SASEGT. This CDR3 region has 17 residues. V dropped 4 bases and J dropped 2; count of bases not matched to a gene: 5. The chain's CDR3 is CASSGTSGSPTKNIQYF. CDR3 nucleotides: TGTGCCAGCAGTGGGACTAGCGGGAGCCCAACCAAAAACATTCAGTACTTC.

This chain links TRBV7-2 with TRBJ2-7; no reliable D call. Germline-derived CDR1 and CDR2 are SGHTA and FQGNSA. Deletions cut 3 bases from V and 4 bases from J, with 4 bases between. This CDR3 comprises 11 residues. The CDR3 here is CASSLRYEQYF. CDR3 nucleotides: TGTGCCAGCAGCTTGCGGTACGAGCAGTACTTC.

The chain joins TRBV12-5 to TRBJ2-1; the match to TRBD2 covers 7 bases. V was pared by 0 bases and J by 0 bases, with 5 bases of the junction left unmatched. CDR3 length: 17 amino acids. Germline V gene sequence: CDR1 LGHNT, CDR2 FRNRAP. CDR3 sequence (DNA): TGTGCTAGTGGTTTGGTACCCGGGAGGAGCTCCTACAATGAGCAGTTCTTC. It yields the protein CASGLVPGRSSYNEQFF.

The chain uses TRBV25-1 and TRBJ2-3; no reliable D call. This CDR3 is built from 15 residues. Trimming took 4 bases from V and 0 from J, leaving 11 bases between them. Germline V gene lookup returns CDR1 MGHDK and CDR2 SYGVNS. The CDR3 nucleotides are TGTGCCAGCAGTGTACCAGAAGCGAGCACAGATACGCAGTATTTT. Protein product: CASSVPEASTDTQYF.

V usage is TRBV6-6 and J usage is TRBJ1-2, with 8 bases aligning to TRBD1. J lost 0 bases, V lost 6 bases, and 9 bases had no gene match. The CDR3 has 16 amino acids. CDR1 is MNHNY, CDR2 SVGAGI, per germline (reference sequence). The CDR3 DNA reads as TGTGCCAGCAGCCCGGACAGGGCGGCTGCTAACTATGGCTACACCTTC. Translated, it gives CASSPDRAAANYGYTF.

The J gene is TRBJ1-1, the V gene TRBV6-5, with D perhaps matching TRBD1 (6 bases). The CDR3 consists of 15 residues. V gave up 7 bases and J gave up 1 base, with 16 bases separating them. The germline V gene has CDR1 MNHEY and CDR2 SVGAGI. The CDR3 DNA is TGTGCCAGCAAAGCAAGCGGGGGGCCGAACACTGAAGCTTTCTTT. Protein product: CASKASGGPNTEAFF.

Only one count was recorded for this clone. V and J are TRBV30 and TRBJ1-6, with no clear D. The V end was cut by 5 bases, the J end by 8 bases, with 16 bases between. The length of the CDR3 is 14 residues. CDR1 and CDR2 from the germline V gene are GTSNPN and SVGIG (reference sequence). The CDR3 here is CAWVLGRTDSPLHF. The DNA for the CDR3 is TGTGCCTGGGTCCTCGGTCGAACGGATTCACCCCTCCACTTT.

The chain couples TRBV2 to TRBJ2-7; 7 nucleotides agree with TRBD2. V trimming: 7 bases; J trimming: 2 bases; junction bases outside the gene matches: 14. The CDR3 has 16 residues. Germline V gene lookup returns CDR1 SNHLY and CDR2 FYNNEI. CDR3 sequence (DNA): TGTGCCAGCATGAGGCTACCGGGACTATTCCCCTACGAGCAGTACTTC. Its protein product is CASMRLPGLFPYEQYF.

The genes are TRBV11-2 and TRBJ2-1; unclear D gene. There are 16 residues in the CDR3. Germline V gene sequence: CDR1 SGHAT, CDR2 FQNNGV. The V end was cut by 2 bases, the J end by 3 bases, with 14 bases between. The CDR3 DNA is TGTGCCAGCAGCTTAAGACCTGCGGATTTCTACAATGAGCAGTTCTTC. The encoded protein is CASSLRPADFYNEQFF.

This rearrangement joins TRBV29-1 to TRBJ2-7; possibly TRBD2 for D (5 bases). CDR1 and CDR2 from the germline V gene are SQVTM and ANQGSEA. The V end lost 4 bases, the J end lost 3 bases, and 10 bases lay between the germline ends. The CDR3 extends over 12 amino acids. The CDR3 loop reads CSVGGSYYEQYF. As DNA, the CDR3 is TGCAGCGTTGGTGGGAGCTACTACGAGCAGTACTTC.

The chain uses TRBV7-6 and TRBJ2-5; possibly TRBD1 for D (6 bases). Trimming left V 5 bases short and J 2 bases short, with 12 bases between. The CDR3 runs to 14 residues. Germline V lookup: CDR1 SGHVS, CDR2 FNYEAQ. CDR3 DNA: TGTGCCAGCAGCACCCGGGACATACAAGAGACCCAGTACTTC. It yields the protein CASSTRDIQETQYF.

V is TRBV5-1 and J is TRBJ1-4; D ambiguous. Germline CDR1 SGHRS, CDR2 YFSETQ. The CDR3 covers 16 residues. Between the trimmed V and J ends, which lost 0 bases and 0 bases, there was a span of 9 bases. The CDR3, as DNA: TGCGCCAGCAGCTTGGATCCGGGAGCAACTAATGAAAAACTGTTTTTT. As protein: CASSLDPGATNEKLFF.

CDR3 coding DNA: TGCGCCAGCAGCCAGGAAGTAACAGGGAATCAGCCCCAGCATTTT. Amino acid sequence: CASSQEVTGNQPQHF. J is TRBJ1-5 and V is TRBV4-1, with D possibly TRBD1 on 6 matching bases. Trimming cost V 3 bases and J 4 bases, with 13 bases left between them. The V gene's germline CDR1 is MGHRA and CDR2 YSYEKL. This CDR3 contains 15 residues.

CDR3 sequence: CASRLLQGNYGYTF. CDR3 DNA sequence: TGTGCCAGCAGGCTATTACAGGGCAACTATGGCTACACCTTC. The V gene is TRBV5-6, the J gene TRBJ1-2; D is perhaps TRBD1 (6 bases). The V gene lost 5 bases and the J gene lost 2 bases, with 13 bases spanning the gap. The length of the CDR3 is 14 residues. Germline lookup yields CDR1 SGHDT and CDR2 YYEEEE.

The chain uses TRBV7-9 and TRBJ2-2; TRBD2 aligns across 8 bases. The CDR3 has 16 residues. Germline CDR1 is SEHNR and CDR2 is FQNEAQ (reference sequence). The V segment lost 1 base and the J segment 7 bases; nucleotides outside the gene matches: 8. The CDR3 DNA reads as TGTGCCAGCAGCTTAGAATCTAGCGGGCTAGGCGGGGAGCTGTTTTTT. It codes for CASSLESSGLGGELFF.

This clone was observed a few times. The J gene is TRBJ2-7, the V gene TRBV11-2, with D possibly TRBD2 on 6 matching bases. The germline V and J ends were trimmed by 5 bases and 5 bases, with 16 bases remaining between them. Germline V gene data show CDR1 as SGHAT and CDR2 as FQNNGV. CDR3 size: 14 residues. The CDR3 DNA reads as TGTGCCAGCAGCGGGGGATCGGCGGGACACGAGCAGTACTTC. This translates into CASSGGSAGHEQYF.

The chain is built from TRBV5-1 and TRBJ2-1; TRBD1 matches 10 bases. Germline CDR1 and CDR2: SGHRS and YFSETQ. The CDR3 is made up of 15 amino acids. Germline trimming cut 4 bases from V and 6 bases from J; bases unmatched to any gene: 7. CDR3 loop: CASSPGTGVTNEQFF. The CDR3 region has the DNA TGCGCCAGCAGCCCCGGGACAGGGGTAACCAATGAGCAGTTCTTC. Supplemented by reference TRBV5-1 and TRBJ2-1, the full variable domain reads KAGVTQTPRYLIKTRGQQVTLSCSPISGHRSVSWYQQTPGQGLQFLFEYFSETQRNKGNFPGRFSGRQFSNSRSEMNVSTLELGDSALYLCASSPGTGVTNEQFFGPGTRLTVL.

The rearrangement links TRBV27 to TRBJ1-1; 9 bases are a match to TRBD1. From germline, CDR1 is MNHEY and CDR2 SMNVEV (reference sequence). The junction had 7 bases not matched to a gene; V was cut back by 1 base and J by 10 bases. The CDR3 extends over 14 amino acids. The CDR3 sequence: CASSLLIQGARAFF. For the CDR3, the DNA is TGTGCCAGCAGTTTATTAATACAGGGGGCTCGAGCTTTCTTT.

This clone was found a few times. The chain combines TRBV4-2 with TRBJ1-5; 10 nucleotides align to TRBD1. The V gene's germline CDR1 is LGHNA and CDR2 YNFKEQ. CDR3 length: 16 residues. Trimming at V came to 1 base and at J to 2 bases, leaving 2 bases not matched to a gene. The DNA of the CDR3 is TGTGCCAGCAGCCAAGGACAGGGGGCGCGCAATCAGCCCCAGCATTTT. It translates to CASSQGQGARNQPQHF.

This clone has only one observation. The chain links TRBV11-3 to TRBJ2-2; tentatively, D is TRBD2 (5 bases). The germline V gene encodes CDR1 SGHNT and CDR2 YENEEA. V was shortened by 7 bases and J by 1 base, with 10 bases between the two germline ends. The CDR3 is 14 residues long. The CDR3 sequence is CASTPAGNTGELFF. In nucleotides, the CDR3 is TGTGCCAGCACCCCCGCGGGGAACACCGGGGAGCTGTTTTTT.

This clone showed up just once. V and J are TRBV28 and TRBJ2-1, with TRBD1 matching over 8 bases. The CDR3 runs 16 residues. Looked up from germline, CDR1 is MDHEN and CDR2 is SYDVKM. V lost 5 bases and J lost 1; bases outside the gene matches: 7. The CDR3 region has the DNA TGTGCCAGCAGTACAGGACGACAGGGGTCCTACAATGAGCAGTTCTTC. It specifies CASSTGRQGSYNEQFF.

The chain employs TRBV27 and TRBJ1-5, with no clear D. This CDR3 has 13 amino acids. Trimming stripped 4 bases from V and 0 bases from J, with 4 bases between. Per germline, CDR1 MNHEY and CDR2 SMNVEV (reference sequence). The CDR3 nucleotides are TGTGCCAGCAGTTACAATAGCAATCAGCCCCAGCATTTT. It yields the protein CASSYNSNQPQHF.

The gene calls are TRBV27 and TRBJ2-3; tentative D call: TRBD2 (5 bases). Germline V gives CDR1 MNHEY, CDR2 SMNVEV (reference sequence). This CDR3 comprises 15 residues. Trimming removed 4 bases from V and 2 bases from J, with 13 bases in between. CDR3 nucleotide sequence: TGTGCCAGCAGTTCTATAGCGACATTCACAGATACGCAGTATTTT. This encodes CASSSIATFTDTQYF.

This rearrangement joins TRBV18 to TRBJ1-5; 9 bases are a match to TRBD1. V lost 5 bases and J lost 3; bases outside the gene matches: 5. The CDR3 has 15 residues. CDR1 is KGHSH, CDR2 LQKENI, per germline. This CDR3 reads CASSTGQGINQPQHF. The CDR3 nucleotides are TGTGCCAGCTCAACCGGACAGGGGATCAATCAGCCCCAGCATTTT.

The chain recombines TRBV7-6 with TRBJ2-7; perhaps TRBD2 as D (6 bases). The CDR3 runs 15 residues. CDR1 and CDR2 (germline): SGHVS, FNYEAQ. V was cut by 4 bases and J by 0 bases, with 13 bases left in between. CDR3 sequence reads: CASSSVTGASYEQYF. The DNA of the CDR3 is TGTGCCAGCAGCTCCGTTACGGGAGCCTCCTACGAGCAGTACTTC.